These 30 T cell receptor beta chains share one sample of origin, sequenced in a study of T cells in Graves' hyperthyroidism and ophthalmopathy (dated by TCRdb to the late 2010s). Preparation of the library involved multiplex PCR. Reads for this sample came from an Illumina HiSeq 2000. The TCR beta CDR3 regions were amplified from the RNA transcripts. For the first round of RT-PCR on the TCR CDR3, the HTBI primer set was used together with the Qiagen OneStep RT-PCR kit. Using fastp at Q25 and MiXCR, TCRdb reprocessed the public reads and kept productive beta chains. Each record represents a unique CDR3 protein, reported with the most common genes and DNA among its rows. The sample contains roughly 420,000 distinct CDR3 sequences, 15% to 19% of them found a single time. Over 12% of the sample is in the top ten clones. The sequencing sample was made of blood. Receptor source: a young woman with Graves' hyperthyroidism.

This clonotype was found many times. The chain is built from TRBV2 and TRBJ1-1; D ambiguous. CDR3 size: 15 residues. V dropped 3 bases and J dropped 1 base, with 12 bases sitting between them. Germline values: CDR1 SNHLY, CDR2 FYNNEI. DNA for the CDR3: TGTGCCAGCAGTGAGTTGAAAAGAGGGAACACTGAAGCTTTCTTT. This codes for CASSELKRGNTEAFF. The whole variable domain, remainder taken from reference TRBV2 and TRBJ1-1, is EPEVTQTPSHQVTQMGQEVILRCVPISNHLYFYWYRQILGQKVEFLVSFYNNEISEKSEIFDDQFSVERPDGSNFTLKIRSTKLEDSAMYFCASSELKRGNTEAFFGQGTRLTVV.

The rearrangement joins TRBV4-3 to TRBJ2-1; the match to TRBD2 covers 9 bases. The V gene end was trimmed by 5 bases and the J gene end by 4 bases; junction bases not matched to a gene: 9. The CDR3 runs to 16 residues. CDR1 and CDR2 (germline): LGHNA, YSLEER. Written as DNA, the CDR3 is TGCGCCAGCAGCGCCCGAGGGGCGGGGGGGTACAATGAGCAGTTCTTC. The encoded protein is CASSARGAGGYNEQFF.

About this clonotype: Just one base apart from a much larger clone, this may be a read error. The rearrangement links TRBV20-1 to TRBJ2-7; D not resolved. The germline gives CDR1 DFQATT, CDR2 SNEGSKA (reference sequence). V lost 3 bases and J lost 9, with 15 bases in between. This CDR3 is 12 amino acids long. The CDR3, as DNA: TGCAGTGCTAGCGGGCGGCCCGACGGGCAGTACTTC. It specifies CSASGRPDGQYF.

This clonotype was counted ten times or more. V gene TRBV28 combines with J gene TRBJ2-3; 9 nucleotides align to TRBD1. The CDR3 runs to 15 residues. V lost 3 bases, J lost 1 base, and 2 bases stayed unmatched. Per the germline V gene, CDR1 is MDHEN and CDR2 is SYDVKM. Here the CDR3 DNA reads TGTGCCAGCAGTTTGGGGACAGGGCGCACAGATACGCAGTATTTT. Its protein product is CASSLGTGRTDTQYF.

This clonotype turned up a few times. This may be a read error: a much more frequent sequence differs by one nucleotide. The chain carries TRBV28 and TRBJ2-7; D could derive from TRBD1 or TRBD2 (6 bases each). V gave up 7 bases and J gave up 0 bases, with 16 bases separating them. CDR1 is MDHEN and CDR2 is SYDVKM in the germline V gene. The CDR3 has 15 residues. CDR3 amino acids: CASTKGGPSSYEQYF. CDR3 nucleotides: TGTGCCAGCACCAAGGGGGGTCCCAGCTCCTACGAGCAGTACTTC.

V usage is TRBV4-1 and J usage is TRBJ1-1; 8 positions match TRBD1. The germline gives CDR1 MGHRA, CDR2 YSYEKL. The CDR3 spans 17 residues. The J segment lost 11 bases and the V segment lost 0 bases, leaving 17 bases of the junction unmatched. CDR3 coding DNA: TGCGCCAGCAGCCAAGATCGCCGGGTGCAGGGGGCAGGGGTGGCTTTCTTT. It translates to CASSQDRRVQGAGVAFF.

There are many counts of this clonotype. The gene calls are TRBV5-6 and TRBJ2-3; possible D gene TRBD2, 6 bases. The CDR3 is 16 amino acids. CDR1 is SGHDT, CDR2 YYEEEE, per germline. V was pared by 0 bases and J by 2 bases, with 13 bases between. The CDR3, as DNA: TGTGCCAGCAGCTTGGGGGACTCGCTTGTCACAGATACGCAGTATTTT. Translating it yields CASSLGDSLVTDTQYF.

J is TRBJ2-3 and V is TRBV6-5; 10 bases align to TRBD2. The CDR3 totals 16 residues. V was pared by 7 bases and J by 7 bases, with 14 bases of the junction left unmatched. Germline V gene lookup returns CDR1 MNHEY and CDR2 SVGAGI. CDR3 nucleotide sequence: TGTGCCAGCAAGTCACTGAGTAGCGGGAGGTGGAATACGCAGTATTTT. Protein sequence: CASKSLSSGRWNTQYF.

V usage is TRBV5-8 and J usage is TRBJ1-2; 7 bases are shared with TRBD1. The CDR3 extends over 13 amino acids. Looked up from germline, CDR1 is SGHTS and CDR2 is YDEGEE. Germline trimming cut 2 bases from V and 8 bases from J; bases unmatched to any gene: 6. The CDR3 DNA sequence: TGTGCCAGCAGCTTCCCGACAGGGCACGGCTACACCTTC. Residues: CASSFPTGHGYTF. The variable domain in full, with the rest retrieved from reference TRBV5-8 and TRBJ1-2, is EAGVTQSPTHLIKTRGQQATLRCSPISGHTSVYWYQQALGLGLQFLLWYDEGEERNRGNFPPRFSGRQFPNYSSELNVNALELEDSALYLCASSFPTGHGYTFGSGTRLTVV.

In DNA, the CDR3 is TGTGCCAGCAGTTACGTCACAGCTCTTCGTTCACCCCTCCACTTT. It translates to CASSYVTALRSPLHF. V is TRBV6-2 or TRBV6-3 and J is TRBJ1-6; D not resolved. Trimming took 2 bases from V and 9 from J, leaving 14 bases between them. CDR1 and CDR2 from the germline V gene are MNHEY and SVGEGT. This CDR3 region has 15 residues.

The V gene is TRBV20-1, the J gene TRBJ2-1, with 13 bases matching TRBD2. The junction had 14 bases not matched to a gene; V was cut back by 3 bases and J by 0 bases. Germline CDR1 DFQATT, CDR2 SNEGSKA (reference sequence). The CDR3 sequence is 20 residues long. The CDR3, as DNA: TGCAGTGCTAGGCCGACCCCACGGACTAGCGGGAGAAGCTCCTACAATGAGCAGTTCTTC. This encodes CSARPTPRTSGRSSYNEQFF.

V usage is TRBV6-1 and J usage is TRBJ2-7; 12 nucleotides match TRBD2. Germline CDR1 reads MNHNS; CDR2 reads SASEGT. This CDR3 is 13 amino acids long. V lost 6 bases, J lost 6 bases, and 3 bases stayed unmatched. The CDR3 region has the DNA TGTGCCAGCAGGACTAGCGGGAGTGCCGAGCAGTACTTC. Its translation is CASRTSGSAEQYF.

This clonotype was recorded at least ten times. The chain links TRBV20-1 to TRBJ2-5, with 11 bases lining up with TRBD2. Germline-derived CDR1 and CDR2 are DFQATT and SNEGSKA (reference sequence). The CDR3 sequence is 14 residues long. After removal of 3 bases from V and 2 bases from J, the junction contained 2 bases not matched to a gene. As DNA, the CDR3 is TGCAGTGCTAGGGGACTAGCGGTGCAAGAGACCCAGTACTTC. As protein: CSARGLAVQETQYF.

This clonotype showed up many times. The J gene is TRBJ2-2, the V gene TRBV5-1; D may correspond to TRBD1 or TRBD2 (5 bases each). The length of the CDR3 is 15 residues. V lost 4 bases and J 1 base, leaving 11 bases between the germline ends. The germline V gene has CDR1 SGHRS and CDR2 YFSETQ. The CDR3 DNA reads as TGCGCCAGCAGCCAGGGACGGATGAACACCGGGGAGCTGTTTTTT. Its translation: CASSQGRMNTGELFF.

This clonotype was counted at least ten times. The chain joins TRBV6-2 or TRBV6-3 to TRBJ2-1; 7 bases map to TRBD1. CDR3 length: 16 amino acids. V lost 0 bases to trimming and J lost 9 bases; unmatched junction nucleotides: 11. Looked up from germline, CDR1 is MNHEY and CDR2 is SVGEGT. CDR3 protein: CASSYSTLTGRGEQFF. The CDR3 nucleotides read TGTGCCAGCAGTTACTCGACGCTGACAGGGCGCGGTGAGCAGTTCTTC.

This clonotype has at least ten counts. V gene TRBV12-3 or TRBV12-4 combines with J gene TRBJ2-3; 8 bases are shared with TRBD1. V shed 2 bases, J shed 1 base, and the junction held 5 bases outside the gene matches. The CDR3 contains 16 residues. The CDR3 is CASSLLGTGGTDTQYF. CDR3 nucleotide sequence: TGTGCCAGCAGTTTACTCGGGACAGGCGGCACAGATACGCAGTATTTT.

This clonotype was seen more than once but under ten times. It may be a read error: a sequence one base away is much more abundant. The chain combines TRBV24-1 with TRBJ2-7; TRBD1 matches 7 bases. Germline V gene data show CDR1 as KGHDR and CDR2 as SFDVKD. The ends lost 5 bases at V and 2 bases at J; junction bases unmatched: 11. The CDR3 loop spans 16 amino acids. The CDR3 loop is CATSGPGQDRPYEQYF. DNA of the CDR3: TGTGCCACCAGTGGCCCAGGACAGGATAGGCCCTACGAGCAGTACTTC.

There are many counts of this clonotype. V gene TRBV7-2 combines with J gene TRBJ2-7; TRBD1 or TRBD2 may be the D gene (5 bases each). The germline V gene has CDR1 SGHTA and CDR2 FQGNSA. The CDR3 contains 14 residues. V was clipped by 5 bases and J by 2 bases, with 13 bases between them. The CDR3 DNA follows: TGTGCCAGCAGCGAGGTTGAGGGGCCCTACGAGCAGTACTTC. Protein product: CASSEVEGPYEQYF.

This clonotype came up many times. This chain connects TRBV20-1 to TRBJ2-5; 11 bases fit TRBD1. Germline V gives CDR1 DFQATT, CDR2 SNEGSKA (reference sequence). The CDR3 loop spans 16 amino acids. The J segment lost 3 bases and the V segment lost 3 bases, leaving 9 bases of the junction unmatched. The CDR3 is CSASPRDRGVEETQYF. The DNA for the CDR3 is TGCAGTGCTAGCCCCCGGGACAGGGGGGTAGAAGAGACCCAGTACTTC.

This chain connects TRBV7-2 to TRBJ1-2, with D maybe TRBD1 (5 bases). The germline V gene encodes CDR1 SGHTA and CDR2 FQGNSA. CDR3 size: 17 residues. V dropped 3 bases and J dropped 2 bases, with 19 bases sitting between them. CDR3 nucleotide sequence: TGTGCCAGCAGCTTGGATCCCCCGGGACTAAAAAACTATGGCTACACCTTC. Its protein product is CASSLDPPGLKNYGYTF.

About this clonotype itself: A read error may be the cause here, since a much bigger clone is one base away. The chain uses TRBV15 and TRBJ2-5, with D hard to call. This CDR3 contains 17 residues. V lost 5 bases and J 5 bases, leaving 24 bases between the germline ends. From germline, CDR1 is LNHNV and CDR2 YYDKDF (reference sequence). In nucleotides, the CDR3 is TGTGCCACCAGCGTCCCCAGGCGAGTAAGATGGACCGAGACCCAGTACTTC. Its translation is CATSVPRRVRWTETQYF.

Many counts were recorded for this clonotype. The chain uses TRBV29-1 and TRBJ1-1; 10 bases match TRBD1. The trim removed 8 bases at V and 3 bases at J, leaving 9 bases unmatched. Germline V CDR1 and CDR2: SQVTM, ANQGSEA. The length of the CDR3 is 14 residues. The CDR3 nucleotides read TGCAGCACTTGGGCGGACAGGGGGGACACTGAAGCTTTCTTT. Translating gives CSTWADRGDTEAFF. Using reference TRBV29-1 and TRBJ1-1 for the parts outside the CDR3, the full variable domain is SAVISQKPSRDICQRGTSLTIQCQVDSQVTMMFWYRQQPGQSLTLIATANQGSEATYESGFVIDKFPISRPNLTFSTLTVSNMSPEDSSIYLCSTWADRGDTEAFFGQGTRLTVV.

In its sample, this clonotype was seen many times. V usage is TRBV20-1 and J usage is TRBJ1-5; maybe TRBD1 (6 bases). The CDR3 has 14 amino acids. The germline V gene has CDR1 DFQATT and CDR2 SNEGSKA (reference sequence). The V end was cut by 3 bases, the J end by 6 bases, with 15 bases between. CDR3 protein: CSASGQGLGQPQHF. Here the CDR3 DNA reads TGCAGTGCTAGTGGGCAGGGGCTGGGTCAGCCCCAGCATTTT.

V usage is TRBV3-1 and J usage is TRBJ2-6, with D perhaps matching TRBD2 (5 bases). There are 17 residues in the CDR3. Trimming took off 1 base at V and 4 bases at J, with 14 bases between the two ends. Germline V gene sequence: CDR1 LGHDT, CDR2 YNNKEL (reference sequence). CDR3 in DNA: TGTGCCAGCAGCCAAGGGTCCCGGGGATCCGGGGCCAACGTCCTGACTTTC. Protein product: CASSQGSRGSGANVLTF.

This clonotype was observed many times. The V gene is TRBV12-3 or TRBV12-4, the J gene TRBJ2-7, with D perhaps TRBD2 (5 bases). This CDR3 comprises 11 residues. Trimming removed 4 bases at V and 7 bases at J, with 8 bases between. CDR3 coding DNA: TGTGCCAGCAGTTACAAGCGGGAGCAGTACTTC. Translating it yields CASSYKREQYF.

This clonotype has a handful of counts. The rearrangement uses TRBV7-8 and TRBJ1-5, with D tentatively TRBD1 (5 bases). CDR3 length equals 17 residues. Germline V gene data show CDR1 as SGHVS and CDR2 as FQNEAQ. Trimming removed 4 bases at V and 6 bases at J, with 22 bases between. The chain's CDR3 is CASSSNQRGELGQPQHF. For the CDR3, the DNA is TGTGCCAGCAGCTCCAATCAACGGGGGGAATTAGGTCAGCCCCAGCATTTT.

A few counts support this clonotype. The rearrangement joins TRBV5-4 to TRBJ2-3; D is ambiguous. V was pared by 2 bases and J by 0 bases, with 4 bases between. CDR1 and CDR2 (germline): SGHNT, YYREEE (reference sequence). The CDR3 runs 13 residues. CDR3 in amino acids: CASSFPSTDTQYF. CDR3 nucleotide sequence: TGTGCCAGCAGCTTCCCAAGCACAGATACGCAGTATTTT.

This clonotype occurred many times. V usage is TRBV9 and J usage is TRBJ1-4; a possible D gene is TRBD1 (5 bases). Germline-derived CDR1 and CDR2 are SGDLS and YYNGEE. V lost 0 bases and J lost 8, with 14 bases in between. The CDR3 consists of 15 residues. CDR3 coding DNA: TGTGCCAGCAGCGTAGAATCGGGACCGGGGGAAAAACTGTTTTTT. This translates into CASSVESGPGEKLFF.

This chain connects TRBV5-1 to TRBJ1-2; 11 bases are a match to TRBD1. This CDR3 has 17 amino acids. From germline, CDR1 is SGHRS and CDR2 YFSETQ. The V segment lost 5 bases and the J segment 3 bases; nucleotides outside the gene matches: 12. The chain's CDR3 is CASSSGTGGRGDYGYTF. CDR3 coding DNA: TGCGCCAGCAGTTCCGGGACAGGGGGGCGCGGAGACTATGGCTACACCTTC.

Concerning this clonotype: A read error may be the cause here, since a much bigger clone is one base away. The CDR3 spells CASSDGTAGELFF. Here the CDR3 DNA reads TGTGCCAGCAGTGATGGGACGGCCGGGGAGCTGTTTTTT. V gene TRBV2 combines with J gene TRBJ2-2; D is perhaps TRBD1 or TRBD2 (5 bases each). The V gene lost 3 bases and the J gene lost 6 bases, with 8 bases spanning the gap. The CDR3 covers 13 residues. Germline CDR1 and CDR2: SNHLY and FYNNEI.